This T cell receptor beta chain was observed in a study of PD-1 blockade in classical Hodgkin lymphoma. In the study overall: Nivolumab was administered to patients intravenously at 3 mg/kg every 2 weeks.

Per the germline V gene, CDR1 is SGHNT and CDR2 is YYREEE (reference sequence). The CDR3 sequence is 15 residues long. V was pared by 2 bases and J by 5 bases, with 5 bases of the junction left unmatched. Exposure to brentuximab vedotin varied, and each patient had relapsed following autologous stem cell transplantation. Here immunoSEQ multiplex PCR was the method, and the copy in TCRdb shows in-frame clones only, minus some. This table holds about 40,000 clones, approximately 87% found once. To note about this clone: The antigen is unknown.

The study, taken as a whole, reports: Nivolumab initiated under 1 year post-ASCT led to patient exclusion.

The TCR comes from a human donor with classical Hodgkin lymphoma. J is TRBJ1-4 and V is TRBV5-4; TRBD1 agrees at 8 bases. Specimen: peripheral blood mononuclear cells (PBMCs), collected at baseline. CDR3 loop: CASSFRTGINEKLFF. In nucleotides, the CDR3 is TGTGCCAGCAGCTTTCGGACAGGGATCAATGAAAAACTGTTTTTT.